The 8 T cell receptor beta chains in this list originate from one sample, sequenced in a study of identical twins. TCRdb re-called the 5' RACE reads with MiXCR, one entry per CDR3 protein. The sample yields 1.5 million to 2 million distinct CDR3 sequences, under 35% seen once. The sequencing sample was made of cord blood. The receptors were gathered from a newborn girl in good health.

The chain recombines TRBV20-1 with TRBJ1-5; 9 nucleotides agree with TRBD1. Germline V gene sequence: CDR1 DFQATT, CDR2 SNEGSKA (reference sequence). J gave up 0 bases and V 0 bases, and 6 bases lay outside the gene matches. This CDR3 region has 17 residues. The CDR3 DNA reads TGCAGTGCTAGAGATAGGGACAGGGCCTATAGCAATCAGCCCCAGCATTTT. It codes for CSARDRDRAYSNQPQHF.

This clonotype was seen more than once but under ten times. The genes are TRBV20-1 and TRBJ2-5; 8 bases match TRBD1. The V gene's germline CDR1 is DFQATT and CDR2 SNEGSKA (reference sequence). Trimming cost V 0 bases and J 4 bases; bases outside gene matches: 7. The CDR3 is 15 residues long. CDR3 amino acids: CSARDLDRVGETQYF. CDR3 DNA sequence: TGCAGTGCTAGAGATTTGGACAGGGTGGGAGAGACCCAGTACTTC.

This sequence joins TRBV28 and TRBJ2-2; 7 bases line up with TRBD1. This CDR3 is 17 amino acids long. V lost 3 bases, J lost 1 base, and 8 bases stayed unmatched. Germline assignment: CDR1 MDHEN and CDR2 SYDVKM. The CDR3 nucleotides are TGTGCCAGCAGTTTCCCCTACAGGGGCCGGAACACCGGGGAGCTGTTTTTT. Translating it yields CASSFPYRGRNTGELFF.

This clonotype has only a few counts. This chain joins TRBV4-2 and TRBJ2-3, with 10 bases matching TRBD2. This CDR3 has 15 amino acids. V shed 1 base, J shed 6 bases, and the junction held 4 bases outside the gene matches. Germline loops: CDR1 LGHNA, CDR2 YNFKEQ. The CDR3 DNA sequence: TGTGCCAGCAGCCAAGCACTAGCGGGGTCTGATACGCAGTATTTT. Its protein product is CASSQALAGSDTQYF.

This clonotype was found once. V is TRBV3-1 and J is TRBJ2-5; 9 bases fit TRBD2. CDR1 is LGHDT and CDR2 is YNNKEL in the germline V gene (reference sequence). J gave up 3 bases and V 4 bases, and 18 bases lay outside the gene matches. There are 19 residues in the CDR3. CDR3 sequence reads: CASSPPYYDSGRFEETQYF. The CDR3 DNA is TGTGCCAGCAGCCCGCCCTATTATGATAGCGGGAGATTCGAAGAGACCCAGTACTTC.

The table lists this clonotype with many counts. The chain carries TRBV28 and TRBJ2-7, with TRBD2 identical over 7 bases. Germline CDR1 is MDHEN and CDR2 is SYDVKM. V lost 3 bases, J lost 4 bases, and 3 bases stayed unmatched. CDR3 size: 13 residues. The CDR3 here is CASSFHGRYEQYF. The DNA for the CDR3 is TGTGCCAGCAGTTTCCACGGGAGGTACGAGCAGTACTTC. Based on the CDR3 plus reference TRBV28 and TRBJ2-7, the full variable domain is DVKVTQSSRYLVKRTGEKVFLECVQDMDHENMFWYRQDPGLGLRLIYFSYDVKMKEKGDIPEGYSVSREKKERFSLILESASTNQTSMYLCASSFHGRYEQYFGPGTRLTVT.

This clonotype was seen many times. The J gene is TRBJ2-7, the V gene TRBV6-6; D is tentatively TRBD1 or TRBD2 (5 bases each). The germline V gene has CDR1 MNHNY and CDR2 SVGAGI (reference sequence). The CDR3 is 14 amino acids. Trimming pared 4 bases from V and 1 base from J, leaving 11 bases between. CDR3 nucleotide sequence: TGTGCCAGCAGTTCCCGGGACGTGTCCTACGAGCAGTACTTC. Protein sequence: CASSSRDVSYEQYF.

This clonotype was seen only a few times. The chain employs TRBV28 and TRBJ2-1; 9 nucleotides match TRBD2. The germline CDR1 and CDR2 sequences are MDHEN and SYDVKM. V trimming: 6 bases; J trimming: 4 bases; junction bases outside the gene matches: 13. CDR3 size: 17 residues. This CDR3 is CASSPPIPAGGYNEQFF. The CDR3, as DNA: TGTGCCAGCAGCCCACCAATTCCGGCGGGAGGGTACAATGAGCAGTTCTTC.